What follows describes a single TCR beta chain. Its antigen is unidentified. The record originates from a study of cytomegalovirus exposure and HLA in healthy donors. PCR used 60 Vbeta primers and 13 Jbeta primers. TCRdb's table, derived via immunoSEQ multiplex PCR, lists solely in-frame clones and lacks some. The data contain under 140,000 clones, over 60% of them singletons. General study findings and limits: In an earlier analysis, most TCR beta V segments were productive about 87% or about 30% of the time. Per published reports, the classifier diagnosed cytomegalovirus status with high specificity and sensitivity.

Specimen: PBMCs. This TCR derives from an older woman in good health and CMV-seropositive.

The CDR3 DNA reads as TGTGCCAGCAGTGAGACCCTAGGGGGAGTCGACACCGGGGAGCTGTTTTTT. Translation gives CASSETLGGVDTGELFF. The V and J genes are TRBV25-1 and TRBJ2-2; a possible D gene is TRBD1 (6 bases). Trimming took 3 bases from V and 3 from J, leaving 17 bases between them. The CDR3 runs 17 residues. CDR1 and CDR2 from the germline V gene are MGHDK and SYGVNS.